This entry describes one TCR beta chain. No cognate antigen has been identified for it. The input lacks base qualities; no much larger clone sits a single base away. Collaborating institutions collected whole blood in K2EDTA tubes following their own protocols. For TCRbeta analysis, collaborators shipped samples as frozen whole blood, isolated PBMCs, or DNA extracted from either of those sample types. This sample was taken from a study of blood T cell repertoires in COVID-19 (dated by TCRdb to about 2020). Concerning the study at large: Samples covering the acute and convalescent phases of COVID-19 were provided by collaborators in the United States, Italy and Spain. The samples were drawn from two sources: the first 160 participants of the ongoing ImmuneRACE study, and 950 to 1,500 subjects contributed by 6 global collaborators. Where available, HLA class I and class II types were taken from metadata supplied by the sample provider and were not determined by assay-based typing. A freely available public database, intended as a resource for researchers studying the immune response to SARS-CoV-2, is where the repertoires were released. The prospective study material was composed of cDNA or gDNA derived from T cells, B-cell-depleted T cells, or PBMCs. A de-identified subject ID, COVID-19 status, age in years and sex were almost always included in the sample metadata. The dataset comprised deeply sampled blood TCRbeta repertoires from subjects exposed to, actively infected with, or recovered from COVID-19.

Here is what the overall study found, with its caveats: The amount of clinical and demographic metadata varied by source and participant and was provided uncurated.

The immunoSEQ Assay, a bias-controlled multiplex PCR, was used to amplify TCRbeta CDR3 regions from genomic DNA. The original methods were these. Within the assay, amplification of reference gene primers was used to estimate how many nucleated cells each sample contained. Sequence reads were collapsed and filtered to measure the absolute abundance of every unique TCRbeta CDR3 rearrangement. For each sample, productive Simpson clonality was calculated by taking the square root of Simpson's diversity index across productive rearrangements. As stored in TCRdb, this immuneACCESS dataset retains in-frame rearrangements with V and J assigned. A fraction of the clones does not appear; measured against another copy, unresolved V genes explain less than half of the discrepancy, and the remainder lacks a known reason. D and trimming come from the DNA, and the V and J calls and clone size come from that table. The table for this sample lists fewer than 200,000 clones; about 80% of them were counted only once. Of the sample, roughly 7.5% is held by the ten largest clones.

Including cysteine and phenylalanine, the CDR3 has 14 amino acids. The read is trimmed to its CDR3 DNA, 42 bases read in frame from base 1. The germline V gene (reference sequence) provides CDR1 MNHEY and CDR2 SMNVEV. Trimming at the junction amounts to 4 bases on V and 4 bases on J, and the germline ends lie 14 bases apart. The receptor's source is a man in his sixties with acute or convalescent COVID-19. This chain joins TRBV27 to TRBJ2-7; the D gene is possibly TRBD2, with 5 bases matching. Sequences were obtained from peripheral blood. Here is the DNA: TGTGCCAGCAGTTCCGGGCCGAGAGGGTACGAGCAGTACTTC. Translated, it gives CASSSGPRGYEQYF.